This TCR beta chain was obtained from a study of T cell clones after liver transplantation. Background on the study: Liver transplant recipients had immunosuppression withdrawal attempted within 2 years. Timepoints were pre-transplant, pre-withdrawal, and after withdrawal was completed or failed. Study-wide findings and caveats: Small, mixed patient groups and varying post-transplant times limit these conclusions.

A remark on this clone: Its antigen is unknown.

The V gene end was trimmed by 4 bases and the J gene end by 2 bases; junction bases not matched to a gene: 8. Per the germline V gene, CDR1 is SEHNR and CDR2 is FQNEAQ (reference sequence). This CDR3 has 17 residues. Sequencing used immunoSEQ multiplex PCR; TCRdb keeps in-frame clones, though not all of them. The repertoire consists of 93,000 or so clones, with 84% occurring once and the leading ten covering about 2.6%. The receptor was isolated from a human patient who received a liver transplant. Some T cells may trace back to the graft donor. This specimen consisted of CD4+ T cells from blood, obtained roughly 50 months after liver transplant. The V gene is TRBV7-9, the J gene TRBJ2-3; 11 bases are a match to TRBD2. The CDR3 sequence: CASSSTLTSGTTDTQYF. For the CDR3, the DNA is TGTGCCAGCAGCTCCACCTTGACTAGCGGGACCACAGATACGCAGTATTTT.